Listed below are T cell receptor beta chains from one sample, sequenced in a study of cytomegalovirus exposure and HLA in healthy donors. Method: immunoSEQ multiplex PCR; TCRdb's copy keeps in-frame clones and lacks some. This sample has more than 70,000 clones, with about 80% found just once. Sequenced sample: PBMCs. The receptors were sampled from a man in his fifties in good health and CMV-seropositive. CDR3s include the opening cysteine and the closing phenylalanine or tryptophan. Fields, in order: J gene, D gene, clone size, V gene, CDR3 protein, CDR3 DNA. A D gene is named only where the DNA matches it firmly. Some rows have no size entry. The others give once, few or many, or a class for an expanded clone.

>TRBJ2-1|TRBD2|.|TRBV5-8
CASSSGTSGSWDRNEQFF
TGTGCCAGCAGCTCCGGGACTAGCGGGAGTTGGGATAGAAATGAGCAGTTCTTC
>TRBJ1-2|.|.|TRBV5-1
CASSLSLRQGYGYTF
TGCGCCAGCAGCTTGTCTCTCCGGCAGGGCTATGGCTACACCTTC
>TRBJ2-7|TRBD1|.|TRBV7-9
CASSYRDSSILYF
TGTGCCAGCAGCTACCGGGACAGTAGTATCCTGTACTTC
>TRBJ2-3|.|.|TRBV15
CATSRDPEGPTDTQYF
TGTGCCACCAGCAGAGATCCGGAGGGTCCGACAGATACGCAGTATTTT
>TRBJ2-5|TRBD2|.|TRBV9
CASTKLAGVGETQYF
TGTGCCAGCACCAAACTAGCGGGAGTTGGAGAGACCCAGTACTTC
>TRBJ2-2|.|.|TRBV29-1
CSVEPTGANTGELFF
TGCAGCGTTGAACCGACAGGCGCGAACACCGGGGAGCTGTTTTTT
>TRBJ1-2|.|.|TRBV27
CASSLMGAGGYTF
TGTGCCAGCAGTTTAATGGGGGCAGGTGGCTACACCTTC
>TRBJ2-1|.|once|TRBV5-1
CASSLVVPGDEQFF
TGCGCCAGCAGCTTGGTGGTTCCGGGGGATGAGCAGTTCTTC
>TRBJ2-7|.|.|TRBV7-9
CSSSFGSREQYF
TGTTCCAGCAGCTTCGGTTCGCGCGAGCAGTACTTC
>TRBJ2-6|TRBD1|once|TRBV27
CASSFETGQGFPGANGLTF
TGTGCCAGCAGTTTCGAGACCGGACAGGGTTTCCCTGGGGCCAACGGCCTGACTTTC